The next 11 T cell receptor beta chains were all read from a single sample in a study of cytomegalovirus exposure and HLA in healthy donors. The PCR contained 60 Vbeta and 13 Jbeta primers. Profiled with immunoSEQ multiplex PCR; TCRdb holds only in-frame clones, not every one. The profile shows some 120,000 clones, about 77% of them singletons. Sequencing input: PBMCs. These receptors were collected from a middle-aged man in good health and CMV-seronegative.

The chain couples TRBV10-1 to TRBJ2-5; no clear D. CDR1 is WNHNN, CDR2 SYGVQD, per germline (reference sequence). CDR3 size: 15 residues. V gave up 3 bases and J gave up 2 bases, with 13 bases separating them. The CDR3 nucleotides read TGCGCCAGCAGTGATCTGAGAAGCCCACAAGAGACCCAGTACTTC. Translation: CASSDLRSPQETQYF.

This chain joins TRBV18 and TRBJ1-1; TRBD1 matches at 9 bases. With V trimmed by 2 bases and J by 5 bases, 3 bases remained unmatched. Germline lookup yields CDR1 KGHSH and CDR2 LQKENI. The CDR3 sequence is 14 residues long. Here the CDR3 reads CASSPYRGRTEAFF. For the CDR3, the DNA is TGTGCCAGCTCACCATACAGGGGGCGGACTGAAGCTTTCTTT.

V is TRBV6-1 and J is TRBJ1-4, with 9 bases aligning to TRBD1. The CDR3 sequence is 15 residues long. V was clipped by 6 bases and J by 6 bases; unmatched bases: 8. Germline V CDR1 and CDR2: MNHNS, SASEGT. The CDR3 loop reads CASRSTGGAYEKLFF. In DNA, the CDR3 is TGTGCCAGCAGGAGTACAGGGGGCGCGTATGAAAAACTGTTTTTT.

V usage is TRBV5-6 and J usage is TRBJ2-1; the D gene is possibly TRBD2 (6 bases). This CDR3 spans 17 amino acids. Per the germline V gene, CDR1 is SGHDT and CDR2 is YYEEEE. V shed 3 bases and J shed 5 bases, with 21 bases lying between them. The CDR3 coding sequence is TGTGCCAGCAGCTATCGACTAGTCAGGATCCTTCACAATGAGCAGTTCTTC. It codes for CASSYRLVRILHNEQFF.

The CDR3 protein is CASSLTSGKSNEQFF. The CDR3 coding sequence is TGTGCCAGCAGCTTGACTAGCGGGAAGTCAAATGAGCAGTTCTTC. The V and J genes are TRBV7-6 and TRBJ2-1; 11 bases are a match to TRBD2. Trimming removed 3 bases from V and 7 bases from J; junction bases left unmatched: 5. Germline V gene lookup returns CDR1 SGHVS and CDR2 FNYEAQ. The CDR3 contains 15 residues.

For the CDR3, the DNA is TGCGCCAGCAGCTCCCTAGCGGGACGAGCAGATACGCAGTATTTT. Amino acid sequence: CASSSLAGRADTQYF. This chain uses TRBV5-1 with TRBJ2-3; TRBD2 matches at 9 bases. The length of the CDR3 is 15 residues. Germline V gene sequence: CDR1 SGHRS, CDR2 YFSETQ. Losses at the gene ends were 3 bases for V and 4 bases for J; bases not matched to a gene: 6.

This chain uses TRBV10-2 with TRBJ2-7; D might be TRBD1 (6 bases). Trimming removed 5 bases at V and 1 base at J, with 12 bases between. This CDR3 is built from 14 residues. Germline CDR1 reads WSHSY; CDR2 reads SAAADI. This CDR3 reads CASSPDRSSYEQYF. CDR3 sequence (DNA): TGCGCCAGCAGTCCTGACAGGTCTTCCTACGAGCAGTACTTC.

The chain employs TRBV2 and TRBJ2-1, with 12 bases identical to TRBD1. The CDR3 has 16 amino acids. V was clipped by 5 bases and J by 8 bases; unmatched bases: 10. The germline CDR1 and CDR2 sequences are SNHLY and FYNNEI. CDR3 sequence: CASSPPGQGARDEQFF. The CDR3 DNA reads TGTGCCAGCAGTCCTCCGGGACAGGGGGCAAGGGATGAGCAGTTCTTC.

The chain is built from TRBV5-1 and TRBJ2-5, with D perhaps matching TRBD1 (7 bases). Trimming shortened V by 4 bases and J by 4 bases, and 14 bases separated the two germline ends. CDR1 and CDR2 (germline): SGHRS, YFSETQ. The CDR3 totals 14 residues. The CDR3 nucleotides are TGCGCCAGCAGCACTGCAGGGGGGCGAGAGACCCAGTACTTC. Translated, it gives CASSTAGGRETQYF.

J is TRBJ2-4 and V is TRBV29-1, with D unclear. CDR3 length: 15 residues. Germline CDR1 and CDR2: SQVTM and ANQGSEA. V shed 3 bases and J shed 0 bases, with 12 bases lying between them. The CDR3 nucleotides are TGCAGCGTTGAGGAATATAGCCTAGCCAAAAACATTCAGTACTTC. It codes for CSVEEYSLAKNIQYF.

The chain recombines TRBV6-6 with TRBJ1-6; D remains ambiguous. The CDR3 contains 14 residues. Germline V gene lookup returns CDR1 MNHNY and CDR2 SVGAGI (reference sequence). Trimming cost V 3 bases and J 7 bases, with 10 bases left between them. CDR3 DNA: TGTGCCAGCAGTTATGCGGGTTACAATTCACCCCTCCACTTT. Amino acid sequence: CASSYAGYNSPLHF.